The 19 T cell receptor beta chains below were found in one sample sequenced in a study of blood T cell repertoires in COVID-19. Here immunoSEQ multiplex PCR was the method, and the copy in TCRdb shows in-frame clones only, minus some. The data hold approximately 130,000 clones, with around 87% observed a single time. The specimen sequenced was peripheral blood. Source of these receptors: a man aged 50-59 years with active COVID-19.

V usage is TRBV2 and J usage is TRBJ2-3, with 8 bases matching TRBD2. This CDR3 is built from 14 residues. From germline, CDR1 is SNHLY and CDR2 FYNNEI. V was clipped by 7 bases and J by 2 bases; unmatched bases: 5. The CDR3 sequence: CASKLAAFTDTQYF. The CDR3 DNA reads as TGTGCCAGCAAACTAGCGGCCTTCACAGATACGCAGTATTTT.

The chain carries TRBV7-8 and TRBJ1-2; 7 bases match TRBD1. Germline lookup yields CDR1 SGHVS and CDR2 FQNEAQ. The CDR3 is made up of 15 amino acids. V lost 4 bases, J lost 1 base, and 6 bases stayed unmatched. CDR3 nucleotides: TGTGCCAGCAGCTCCGGGACAGCCATTAACTATGGCTACACCTTC. Protein: CASSSGTAINYGYTF.

The V call is TRBV19, the J call TRBJ1-2; D remains unclear. V was cut by 2 bases and J by 4 bases, with 20 bases left in between. The CDR3 runs to 17 residues. CDR1 and CDR2 (germline): LNHDA, SQIVND (reference sequence). The CDR3 region is CASSINTKGSGIYGYTF. The CDR3 region has the DNA TGTGCCAGTAGTATAAACACTAAGGGCTCGGGGATCTATGGCTACACCTTC.

V gene TRBV7-9 combines with J gene TRBJ2-6; D unclear. Per germline, CDR1 SEHNR and CDR2 FQNEAQ (reference sequence). The CDR3 is 15 amino acids. The ends were cut back, 5 bases at V and 0 bases at J, with 8 bases in the middle. CDR3 in amino acids: CASSRQVSGANVLTF. CDR3 sequence (DNA): TGTGCCAGCAGCCGACAAGTCTCTGGGGCCAACGTCCTGACTTTC. The full variable domain, rest sourced from reference TRBV7-9 and TRBJ2-6, is DTGVSQNPRHKITKRGQNVTFRCDPISEHNRLYWYRQTLGQGPEFLTYFQNEAQLEKSRLLSDRFSAERPKGSFSTLEIQRTEQGDSAMYLCASSRQVSGANVLTFGAGSRLTVL.

The V and J genes are TRBV7-2 and TRBJ2-3; a weak D match, TRBD1 (6 bases). The ends were cut back, 5 bases at V and 2 bases at J, with 17 bases in the middle. The CDR3 loop spans 16 amino acids. Germline CDR1 SGHTA, CDR2 FQGNSA. The CDR3 loop is CASSVIQGALTDTQYF. Here the CDR3 DNA reads TGTGCCAGCAGCGTTATACAGGGCGCCCTCACAGATACGCAGTATTTT.

This clone was observed a few times. This chain uses TRBV6-1 with TRBJ1-5, with D tentatively TRBD1 (6 bases). Trimming removed 0 bases from V and 6 bases from J, with 9 bases in between. The CDR3 contains 14 residues. Germline V gene data show CDR1 as MNHNS and CDR2 as SASEGT. The CDR3 bases are TGTGCCAGCAGTGAAGCGAGGGGGTTTCAGCCCCAGCATTTT. Translated, it gives CASSEARGFQPQHF.

The J gene is TRBJ1-1, the V gene TRBV7-9, with a possible D match to TRBD1 (6 bases). CDR1 is SEHNR and CDR2 is FQNEAQ in the germline V gene (reference sequence). There are 18 residues in the CDR3. Trimming took 5 bases from V and 5 from J, leaving 27 bases between them. CDR3 in DNA: TGTGCCAGCAGCGTTACAGGGTATAGAGGGCCCGACTGGACTGAAGCTTTCTTT. Amino acids: CASSVTGYRGPDWTEAFF. The whole variable domain, remainder taken from reference TRBV7-9 and TRBJ1-1, is DTGVSQNPRHKITKRGQNVTFRCDPISEHNRLYWYRQTLGQGPEFLTYFQNEAQLEKSRLLSDRFSAERPKGSFSTLEIQRTEQGDSAMYLCASSVTGYRGPDWTEAFFGQGTRLTVV.

This chain connects TRBV12-3 or TRBV12-4 to TRBJ1-2; D uncertain. The CDR3 contains 12 residues. V lost 6 bases and J lost 0, with 5 bases in between. CDR3 region: CASSQANYGYTF. The CDR3 DNA sequence: TGTGCCAGCAGCCAGGCTAACTATGGCTACACCTTC.

The V gene is TRBV15, the J gene TRBJ1-4; 11 nucleotides line up with TRBD1. The germline gives CDR1 LNHNV, CDR2 YYDKDF (reference sequence). The junction had 9 bases not matched to a gene; V was cut back by 4 bases and J by 14 bases. CDR3 length: 14 residues. The chain's CDR3 is CATSMWDRGDLLFF. In nucleotides, the CDR3 is TGTGCCACCAGCATGTGGGACAGGGGGGATTTGCTGTTTTTT.

This clone occurred a few times. The CDR3 DNA reads as TGTGCCAGCAGCCCCCCCGGACAGGGGGCAAGGGGGAATTCACCCCTCCACTTT. Translating gives CASSPPGQGARGNSPLHF. This rearrangement joins TRBV5-4 to TRBJ1-6, with 11 bases matching TRBD1. CDR1 is SGHNT and CDR2 is YYREEE in the germline V gene (reference sequence). CDR3 length: 18 residues. After removal of 4 bases from V and 7 bases from J, the junction contained 13 bases not matched to a gene.

CDR3 coding DNA: TGTGCCAGTAGTAGTAAGGGGTGGTATTCCAATCAGCCCCAGCATTTT. This gives the protein CASSSKGWYSNQPQHF. This sequence joins TRBV19 and TRBJ1-5; a possible D gene is TRBD1 (5 bases). Germline V gene sequence: CDR1 LNHDA, CDR2 SQIVND (reference sequence). This CDR3 comprises 16 residues. Deletions cut 4 bases from V and 3 bases from J, with 16 bases between.

The J gene is TRBJ2-2, the V gene TRBV9; 8 bases are shared with TRBD2. CDR1 is SGDLS, CDR2 YYNGEE, per germline. This CDR3 has 17 residues. V gave up 4 bases and J gave up 1 base; unmatched junction bases: 9. The CDR3 loop reads CASSPSGSGKNTGELFF. The CDR3 coding sequence is TGTGCCAGCAGCCCCAGCGGTAGCGGGAAGAACACCGGGGAGCTGTTTTTT.

This chain links TRBV2 with TRBJ2-5, with 7 bases that match TRBD2. The J segment lost 1 base and the V segment lost 6 bases, leaving 8 bases of the junction unmatched. Germline V CDR1 and CDR2: SNHLY, FYNNEI. The CDR3 extends over 15 amino acids. In nucleotides, the CDR3 is TGTGCCAGCAGCCAAGCGGGGTCACTCCAAGAGACCCAGTACTTC. Translated, it gives CASSQAGSLQETQYF.

The chain links TRBV11-2 to TRBJ1-3; D gene uncertain. The CDR3 covers 16 residues. Deletions cut 5 bases from V and 4 bases from J, with 18 bases between. The germline CDR1 and CDR2 sequences are SGHAT and FQNNGV. The CDR3 spells CASSTYRERRGNTIYF. In DNA, the CDR3 is TGTGCCAGCAGCACCTACCGGGAAAGAAGAGGAAACACCATATATTTT.

This sequence joins TRBV5-8 and TRBJ1-3; TRBD1 aligns across 7 bases. The trim removed 0 bases at V and 1 base at J, leaving 1 base unmatched. This CDR3 region has 15 residues. Germline-derived CDR1 and CDR2 are SGHTS and YDEGEE. The CDR3 reads CASSLETGSGNTIYF. DNA for the CDR3: TGTGCCAGCAGCTTGGAGACAGGGTCTGGAAACACCATATATTTT.

The chain couples TRBV18 to TRBJ1-1; 10 bases agree with TRBD1. Trimming took 3 bases from V and 5 from J; bases not matched to a gene: 3. The CDR3 is 14 amino acids. Germline CDR1 and CDR2: KGHSH and LQKENI. The CDR3 loop is CASSPGQGLTEAFF. In DNA form, the CDR3 reads TGTGCCAGCTCACCGGGACAGGGGTTGACTGAAGCTTTCTTT. Filled out from reference TRBV18 and TRBJ1-1, the complete variable domain reads NAGVMQNPRHLVRRRGQEARLRCSPMKGHSHVYWYRQLPEEGLKFMVYLQKENIIDESGMPKERFSAEFPKEGPSILRIQQVVRGDSAAYFCASSPGQGLTEAFFGQGTRLTVV.

The chain recombines TRBV6-5 with TRBJ2-7; D possibly corresponds to TRBD2 (5 bases). CDR3 length: 13 residues. Germline CDR1 and CDR2: MNHEY and SVGAGI. The V end was cut by 8 bases, the J end by 3 bases, with 14 bases between. CDR3 region: CASPARTFYEQYF. CDR3 DNA sequence: TGTGCCAGCCCAGCAAGGACTTTCTACGAGCAGTACTTC.

The chain is built from TRBV7-7 and TRBJ2-1; no clear D gene. Per the germline V gene, CDR1 is SSHAT and CDR2 is FNYEAQ (reference sequence). V was cut by 3 bases and J by 5 bases, with 8 bases left in between. The CDR3 runs 13 residues. Here the CDR3 reads CASSLTPDNEQFF. As DNA, the CDR3 is TGTGCCAGCAGCTTGACACCTGACAATGAGCAGTTCTTC.

This clone is a singleton in its sample. The gene calls are TRBV6-1 and TRBJ2-7; D ambiguous. The CDR3 totals 12 residues. Trimming took 1 base from V and 6 from J, leaving 7 bases between them. The germline V gene encodes CDR1 MNHNS and CDR2 SASEGT. Written as DNA, the CDR3 is TGTGCCAGCAGTGAAGGGAGACCCGAGCAGTACTTC. Its translation is CASSEGRPEQYF.